This TCR beta chain came from a study of PD-1 blockade in classical Hodgkin lymphoma. Study-wide results and caveats: Nivolumab initiation under 1 year post-ASCT meant exclusion.

Germline values: CDR1 SEHNR, CDR2 FQNEAQ (reference sequence). The CDR3 totals 12 residues. Using immunoSEQ multiplex PCR, the repertoire was profiled, and TCRdb retains in-frame clones only, with some absent. This table holds about 21,000 clones, approximately 74% found once. Every patient had relapsed following autologous stem cell transplantation, and cohorts differed in brentuximab vedotin exposure. Comments on this clone: The target antigen is unknown. A read error may account for a junction end that differs from germline.

The source of this sequence is a human donor with classical Hodgkin lymphoma. J is TRBJ2-7 and V is TRBV7-9; a possible D gene is TRBD2 (6 bases). The sequencing used peripheral blood mononuclear cells (PBMCs), collected at baseline. DNA of the CDR3: TGTGCCAGCAGCGTAGCCGGAGGGGAGCAGTACTTC. Translation gives CASSVAGGEQYF. Full variable domain (missing parts from reference TRBV7-9 and TRBJ2-7): DTGVSQNPRHKITKRGQNVTFRCDPISEHNRLYWYRQTLGQGPEFLTYFQNEAQLEKSRLLSDRFSAERPKGSFSTLEIQRTEQGDSAMYLCASSVAGGEQYFGPGTRLTVT.